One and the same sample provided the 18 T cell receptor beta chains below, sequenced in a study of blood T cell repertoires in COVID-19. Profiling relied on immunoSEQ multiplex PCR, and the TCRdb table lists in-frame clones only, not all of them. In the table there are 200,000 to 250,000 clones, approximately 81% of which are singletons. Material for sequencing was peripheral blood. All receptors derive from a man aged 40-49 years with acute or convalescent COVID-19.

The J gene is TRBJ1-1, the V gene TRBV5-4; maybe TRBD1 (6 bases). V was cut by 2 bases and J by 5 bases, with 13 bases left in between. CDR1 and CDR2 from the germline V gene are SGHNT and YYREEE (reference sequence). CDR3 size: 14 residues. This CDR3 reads CASSLRTDATEAFF. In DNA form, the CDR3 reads TGTGCCAGCAGCTTAAGGACAGATGCAACTGAAGCTTTCTTT.

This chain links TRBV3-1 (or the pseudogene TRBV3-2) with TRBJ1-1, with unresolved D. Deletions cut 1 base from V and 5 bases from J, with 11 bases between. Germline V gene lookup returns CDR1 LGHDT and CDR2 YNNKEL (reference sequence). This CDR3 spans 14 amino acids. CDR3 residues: CASSQGLGRTEAFF. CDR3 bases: TGTGCCAGCAGCCAAGGGTTGGGGAGAACTGAAGCTTTCTTT.

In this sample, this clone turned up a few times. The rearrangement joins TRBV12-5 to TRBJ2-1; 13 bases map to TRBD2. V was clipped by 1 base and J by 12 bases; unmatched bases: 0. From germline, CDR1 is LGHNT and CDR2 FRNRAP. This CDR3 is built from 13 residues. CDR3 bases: TGTGCTAGTGGTTTGGGACTAGCGGGGGGGCAGTTCTTC. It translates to CASGLGLAGGQFF.

Here the CDR3 reads CATGNSPGDGYTF. The DNA of the CDR3 is TGCGCCACCGGGAACAGCCCTGGGGATGGCTACACCTTC. This chain joins TRBV5-1 and TRBJ1-2; D remains ambiguous. The CDR3 has 13 amino acids. Per the germline V gene, CDR1 is SGHRS and CDR2 is YFSETQ. Trimming pared 9 bases from V and 6 bases from J, leaving 18 bases between.

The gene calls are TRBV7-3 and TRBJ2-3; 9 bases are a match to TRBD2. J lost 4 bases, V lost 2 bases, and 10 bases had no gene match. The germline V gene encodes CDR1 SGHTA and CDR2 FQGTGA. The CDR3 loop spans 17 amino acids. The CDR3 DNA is TGTGCCAGCAGCTTAGGGCTAACTAGCGGGTCCCCAGATACGCAGTATTTT. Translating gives CASSLGLTSGSPDTQYF. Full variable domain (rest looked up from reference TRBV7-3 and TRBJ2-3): GAGVSQTPSNKVTEKGKYVELRCDPISGHTALYWYRQSLGQGPEFLIYFQGTGAADDSGLPNDRFFAVRPEGSVSTLKIQRTERGDSAVYLCASSLGLTSGSPDTQYFGPGTRLTVL.

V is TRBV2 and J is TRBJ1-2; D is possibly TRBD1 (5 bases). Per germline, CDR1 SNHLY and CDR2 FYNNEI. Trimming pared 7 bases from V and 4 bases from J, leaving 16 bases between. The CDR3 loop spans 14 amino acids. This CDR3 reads CASTRRASTYGYTF. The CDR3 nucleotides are TGTGCCAGCACTCGCAGGGCAAGCACCTATGGCTACACCTTC. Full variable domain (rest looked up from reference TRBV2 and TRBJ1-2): EPEVTQTPSHQVTQMGQEVILRCVPISNHLYFYWYRQILGQKVEFLVSFYNNEISEKSEIFDDQFSVERPDGSNFTLKIRSTKLEDSAMYFCASTRRASTYGYTFGSGTRLTVV.

CDR3 residues: CASSTGQGLSPLHF. In nucleotides, the CDR3 is TGTGCCAGCAGCACGGGACAGGGGTTATCACCCCTCCACTTT. This chain uses TRBV6-2 or TRBV6-3 with TRBJ1-6; TRBD1 agrees at 10 bases. V trimming: 6 bases; J trimming: 10 bases; junction bases outside the gene matches: 6. Germline V gives CDR1 MNHEY, CDR2 SVGEGT. This CDR3 contains 14 residues.

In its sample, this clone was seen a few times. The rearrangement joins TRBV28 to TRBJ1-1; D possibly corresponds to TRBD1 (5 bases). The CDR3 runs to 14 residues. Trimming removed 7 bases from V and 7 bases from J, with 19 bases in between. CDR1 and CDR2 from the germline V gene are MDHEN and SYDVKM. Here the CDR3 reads CASTQSGAAVEAFF. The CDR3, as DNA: TGTGCCAGCACCCAAAGTGGGGCGGCGGTTGAAGCTTTCTTT.

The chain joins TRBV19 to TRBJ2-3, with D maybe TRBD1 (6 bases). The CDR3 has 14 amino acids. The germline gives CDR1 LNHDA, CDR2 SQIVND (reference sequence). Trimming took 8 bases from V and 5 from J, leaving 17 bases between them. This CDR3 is CASGGRGRVDTQYF. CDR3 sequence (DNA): TGTGCCAGTGGGGGCAGGGGCCGTGTAGATACGCAGTATTTT.

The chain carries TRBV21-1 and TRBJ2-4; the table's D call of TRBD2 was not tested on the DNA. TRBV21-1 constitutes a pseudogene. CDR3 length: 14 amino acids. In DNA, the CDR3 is TGTGCCAGCAGCAAAGTACGGGTTCGGAGGGGCGGCCACTTC. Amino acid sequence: CASSKVRVRRGGHF.

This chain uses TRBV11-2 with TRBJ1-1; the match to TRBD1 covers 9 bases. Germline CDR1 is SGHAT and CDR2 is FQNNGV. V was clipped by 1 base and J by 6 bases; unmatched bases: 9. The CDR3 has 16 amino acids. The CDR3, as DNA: TGTGCCAGCAGCTTAGCGACAGGGGGAGAGAGGGCTGAAGCTTTCTTT. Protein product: CASSLATGGERAEAFF.

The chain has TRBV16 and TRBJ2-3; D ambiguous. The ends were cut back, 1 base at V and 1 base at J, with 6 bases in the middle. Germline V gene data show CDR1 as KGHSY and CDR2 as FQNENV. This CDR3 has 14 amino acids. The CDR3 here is CASSQLRGTDTQYF. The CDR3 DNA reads TGTGCCAGCAGCCAATTGAGAGGCACAGATACGCAGTATTTT. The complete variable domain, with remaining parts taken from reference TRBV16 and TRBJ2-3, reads GEEVAQTPKHLVRGEGQKAKLYCAPIKGHSYVFWYQQVLKNEFKFLISFQNENVFDETGMPKERFSAKCLPNSPCSLEIQATKLEDSAVYFCASSQLRGTDTQYFGPGTRLTVL.

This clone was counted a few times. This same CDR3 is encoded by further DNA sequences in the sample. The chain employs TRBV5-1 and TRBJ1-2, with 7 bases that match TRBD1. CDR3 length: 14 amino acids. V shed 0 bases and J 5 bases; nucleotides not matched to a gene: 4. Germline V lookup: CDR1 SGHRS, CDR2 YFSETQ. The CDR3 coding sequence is TGCGCCAGCAGCTTGGAGGGACAGAGTTATGGCTACACCTTC. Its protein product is CASSLEGQSYGYTF.

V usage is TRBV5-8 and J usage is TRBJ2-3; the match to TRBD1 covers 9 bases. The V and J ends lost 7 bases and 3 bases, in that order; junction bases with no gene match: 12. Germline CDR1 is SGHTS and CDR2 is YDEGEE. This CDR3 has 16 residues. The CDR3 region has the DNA TGTGCCAGCGGAAAAGAGGGACAGGGTAAAACAGATACGCAGTATTTT. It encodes CASGKEGQGKTDTQYF.

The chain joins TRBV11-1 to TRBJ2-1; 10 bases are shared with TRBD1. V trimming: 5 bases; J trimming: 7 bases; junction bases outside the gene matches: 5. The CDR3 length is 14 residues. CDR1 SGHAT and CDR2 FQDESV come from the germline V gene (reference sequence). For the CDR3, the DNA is TGTGCCAGCAGCCCTGGACAGGGGGAAAATGAGCAGTTCTTC. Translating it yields CASSPGQGENEQFF.

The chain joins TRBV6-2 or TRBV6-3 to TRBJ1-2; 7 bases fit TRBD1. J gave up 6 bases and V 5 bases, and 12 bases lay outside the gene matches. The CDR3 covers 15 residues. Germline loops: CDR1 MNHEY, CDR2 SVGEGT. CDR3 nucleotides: TGTGCCAGCAGTCAACGACAGGGATCAGTCGATGGCTACACCTTC. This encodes CASSQRQGSVDGYTF.

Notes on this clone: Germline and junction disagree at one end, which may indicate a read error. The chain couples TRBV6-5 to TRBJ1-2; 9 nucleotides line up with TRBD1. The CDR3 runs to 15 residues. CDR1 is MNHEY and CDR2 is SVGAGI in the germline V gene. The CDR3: CANSSGQGNPYGYTF. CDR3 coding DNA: TGTGCCAACAGTTCCGGACAGGGGAATCCCTATGGCTACACCTTC.

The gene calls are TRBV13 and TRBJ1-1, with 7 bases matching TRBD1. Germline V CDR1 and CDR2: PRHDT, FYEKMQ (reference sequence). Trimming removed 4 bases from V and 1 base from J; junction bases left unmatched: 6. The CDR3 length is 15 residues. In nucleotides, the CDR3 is TGTGCCAGCAGCTACCGGACAGGAAAGAACACTGAAGCTTTCTTT. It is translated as CASSYRTGKNTEAFF.